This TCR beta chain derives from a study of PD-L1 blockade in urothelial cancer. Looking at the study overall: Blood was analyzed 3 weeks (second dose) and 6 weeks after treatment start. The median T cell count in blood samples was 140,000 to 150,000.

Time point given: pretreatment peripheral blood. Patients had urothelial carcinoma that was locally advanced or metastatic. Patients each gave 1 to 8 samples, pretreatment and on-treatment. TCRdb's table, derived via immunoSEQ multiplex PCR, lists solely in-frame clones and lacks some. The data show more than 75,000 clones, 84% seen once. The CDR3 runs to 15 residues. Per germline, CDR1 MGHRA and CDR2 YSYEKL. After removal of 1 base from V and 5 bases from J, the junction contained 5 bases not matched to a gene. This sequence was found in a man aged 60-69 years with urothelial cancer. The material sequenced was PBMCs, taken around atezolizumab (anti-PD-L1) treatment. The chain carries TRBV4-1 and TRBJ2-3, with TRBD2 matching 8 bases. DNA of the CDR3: TGCGCCAGCAGCCAAGGCGCCGGGAGGGGAGATACGCAGTATTTT. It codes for CASSQGAGRGDTQYF.